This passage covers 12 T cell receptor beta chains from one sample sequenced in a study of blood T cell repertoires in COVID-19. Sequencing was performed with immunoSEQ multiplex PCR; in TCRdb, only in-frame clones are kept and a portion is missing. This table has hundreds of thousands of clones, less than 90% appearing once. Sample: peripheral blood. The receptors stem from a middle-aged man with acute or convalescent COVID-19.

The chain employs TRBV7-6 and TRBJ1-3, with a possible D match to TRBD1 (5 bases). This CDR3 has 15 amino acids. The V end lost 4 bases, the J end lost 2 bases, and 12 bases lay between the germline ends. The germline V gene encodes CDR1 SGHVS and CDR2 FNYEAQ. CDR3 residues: CASSSSGGPGNTIYF. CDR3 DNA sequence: TGTGCCAGCAGCTCCTCCGGGGGTCCTGGAAACACCATATATTTT.

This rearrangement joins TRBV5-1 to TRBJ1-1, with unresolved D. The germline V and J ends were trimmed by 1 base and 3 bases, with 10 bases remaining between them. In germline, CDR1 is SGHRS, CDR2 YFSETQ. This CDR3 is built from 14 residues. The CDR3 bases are TGCGCCAGCAGCTTGTCTCCCGGGGACACTGAAGCTTTCTTT. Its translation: CASSLSPGDTEAFF.

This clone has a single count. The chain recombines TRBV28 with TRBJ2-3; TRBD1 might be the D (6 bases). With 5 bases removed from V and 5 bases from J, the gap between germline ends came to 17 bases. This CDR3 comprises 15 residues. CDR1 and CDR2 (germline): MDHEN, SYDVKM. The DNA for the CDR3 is TGTGCCAGCAGTCCCAACACAGGGAGAGGAGATACGCAGTATTTT. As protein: CASSPNTGRGDTQYF.

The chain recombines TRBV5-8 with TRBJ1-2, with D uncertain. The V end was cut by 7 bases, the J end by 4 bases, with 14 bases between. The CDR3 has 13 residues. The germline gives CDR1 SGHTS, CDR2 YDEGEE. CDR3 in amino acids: CASAPPASYGYTF. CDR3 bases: TGTGCCAGCGCCCCGCCCGCGAGCTATGGCTACACCTTC.

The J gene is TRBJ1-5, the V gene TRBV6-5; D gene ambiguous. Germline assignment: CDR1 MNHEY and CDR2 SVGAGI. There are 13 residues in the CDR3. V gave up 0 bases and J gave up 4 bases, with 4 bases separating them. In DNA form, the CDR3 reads TGTGCCAGCAGTTACTCCTTTAATCAGCCCCAGCATTTT. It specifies CASSYSFNQPQHF.

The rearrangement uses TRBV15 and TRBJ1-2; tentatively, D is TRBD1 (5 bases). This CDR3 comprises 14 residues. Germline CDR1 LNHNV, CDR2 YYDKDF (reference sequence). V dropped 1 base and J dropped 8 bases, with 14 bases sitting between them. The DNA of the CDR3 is TGTGCCACCAGCAGAGGGCAGGGTATTCCCGGCTACACCTTC. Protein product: CATSRGQGIPGYTF.

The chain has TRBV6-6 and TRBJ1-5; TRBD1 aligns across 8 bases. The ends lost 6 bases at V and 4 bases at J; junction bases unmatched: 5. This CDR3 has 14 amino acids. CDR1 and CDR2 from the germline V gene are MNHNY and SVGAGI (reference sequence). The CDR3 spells CASRKTGGNQPQHF. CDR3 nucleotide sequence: TGTGCCAGCAGAAAAACAGGGGGAAATCAGCCCCAGCATTTT.

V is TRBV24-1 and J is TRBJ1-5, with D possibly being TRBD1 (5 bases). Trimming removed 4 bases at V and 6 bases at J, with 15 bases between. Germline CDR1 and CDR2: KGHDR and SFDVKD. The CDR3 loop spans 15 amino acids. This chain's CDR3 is CATSDSWARGQPQHF. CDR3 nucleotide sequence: TGTGCCACCAGTGACAGTTGGGCTAGGGGTCAGCCCCAGCATTTT.

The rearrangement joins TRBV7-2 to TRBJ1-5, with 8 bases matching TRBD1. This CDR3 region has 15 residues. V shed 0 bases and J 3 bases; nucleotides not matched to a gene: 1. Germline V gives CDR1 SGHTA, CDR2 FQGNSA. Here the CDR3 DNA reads TGTGCCAGCAGCTTAGCCAGGGGGCCCAATCAGCCCCAGCATTTT. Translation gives CASSLARGPNQPQHF.

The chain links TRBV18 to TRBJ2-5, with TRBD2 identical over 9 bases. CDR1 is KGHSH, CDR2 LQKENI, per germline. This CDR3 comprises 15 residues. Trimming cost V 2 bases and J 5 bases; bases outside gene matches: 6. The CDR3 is CASSPIAGDTETQYF. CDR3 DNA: TGTGCCAGCTCACCAATAGCGGGGGATACGGAGACCCAGTACTTC.

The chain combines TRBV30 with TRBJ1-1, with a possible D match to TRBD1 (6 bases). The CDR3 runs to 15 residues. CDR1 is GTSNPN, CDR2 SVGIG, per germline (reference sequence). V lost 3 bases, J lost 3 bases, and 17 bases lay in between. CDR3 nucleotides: TGTGCCTGGAGGGGATCAGGGGATGTATACACTGAAGCTTTCTTT. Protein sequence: CAWRGSGDVYTEAFF.

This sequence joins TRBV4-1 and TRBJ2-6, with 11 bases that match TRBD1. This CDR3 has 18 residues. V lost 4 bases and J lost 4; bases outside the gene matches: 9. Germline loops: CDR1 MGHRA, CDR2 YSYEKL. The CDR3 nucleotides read TGCGCCAGCAGCCTTTCTGGACAGGGGGCGAGAGGGGCCAACGTCCTGACTTTC. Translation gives CASSLSGQGARGANVLTF.